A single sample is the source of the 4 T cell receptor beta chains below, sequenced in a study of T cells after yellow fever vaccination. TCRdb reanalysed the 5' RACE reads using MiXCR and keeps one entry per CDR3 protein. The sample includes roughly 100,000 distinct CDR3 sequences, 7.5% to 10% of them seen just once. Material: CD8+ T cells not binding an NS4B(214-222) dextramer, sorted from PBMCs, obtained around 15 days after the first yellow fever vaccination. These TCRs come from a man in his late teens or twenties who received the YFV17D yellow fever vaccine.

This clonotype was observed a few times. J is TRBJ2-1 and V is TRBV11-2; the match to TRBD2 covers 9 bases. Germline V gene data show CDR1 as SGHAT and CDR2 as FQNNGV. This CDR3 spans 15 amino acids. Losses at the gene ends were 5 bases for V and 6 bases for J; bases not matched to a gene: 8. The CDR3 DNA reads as TGTGCCAGCAGCGCGGGGGGGGCGGTGCTCAATGAGCAGTTCTTC. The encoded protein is CASSAGGAVLNEQFF.

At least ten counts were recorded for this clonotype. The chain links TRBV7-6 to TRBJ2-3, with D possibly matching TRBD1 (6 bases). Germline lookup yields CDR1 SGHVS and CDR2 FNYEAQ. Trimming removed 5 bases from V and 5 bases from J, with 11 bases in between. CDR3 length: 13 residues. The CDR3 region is CASSEDRRDTQYF. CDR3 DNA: TGTGCCAGCAGCGAAGACAGGAGAGATACGCAGTATTTT.

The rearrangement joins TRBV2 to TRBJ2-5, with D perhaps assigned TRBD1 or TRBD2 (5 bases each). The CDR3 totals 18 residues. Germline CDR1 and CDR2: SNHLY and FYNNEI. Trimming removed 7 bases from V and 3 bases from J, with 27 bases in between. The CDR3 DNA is TGTGCCAGCAACCCACCCCTCCCGAGGGGCGCAGGGAAAGAGACCCAGTACTTC. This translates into CASNPPLPRGAGKETQYF.

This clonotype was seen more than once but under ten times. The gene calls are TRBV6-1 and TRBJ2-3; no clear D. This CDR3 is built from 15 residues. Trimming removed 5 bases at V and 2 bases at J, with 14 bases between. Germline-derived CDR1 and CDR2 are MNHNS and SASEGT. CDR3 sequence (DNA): TGTGCCAGCAGTCCCCCCGGATTATTCACAGATACGCAGTATTTT. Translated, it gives CASSPPGLFTDTQYF.